These 18 T cell receptor beta chains came from one sample sequenced in a study of tumor and adjacent non-tumor tissue in lung cancer. The library came from three nested PCR rounds adapted from ARM-PCR protocols. From the multiplex PCR reads, TCRdb called clonotypes with MiXCR, one entry per CDR3 protein. This sample yields roughly 220,000 distinct CDR3 sequences, of which less than 80% are seen a single time; about 23% belongs to the top ten. RNA was extracted from bulk tissue without any cell sorting. The material sequenced was lung tumor tissue. The receptor set was obtained from a man aged 55-75 years with non-small cell lung cancer.

In this sample, this clonotype turned up once. A junction boundary mismatches the germline segment, possibly from a read error. This chain joins TRBV6-5 and TRBJ2-3, with TRBD2 matching over 9 bases. Looked up from germline, CDR1 is MNHEY and CDR2 is SVGAGI. This CDR3 is built from 14 residues. CDR3 sequence (DNA): TGTGCTAGCAGCAGCGGGAGGAGCACAAATACGCAGTATTTT. This encodes CASSSGRSTNTQYF.

Concerning this clonotype itself: One end of the junction is discordant with germline, which a read error may explain. V and J are TRBV29-1 and TRBJ1-2, with 7 nucleotides matching TRBD1. This CDR3 comprises 14 residues. Looked up from germline, CDR1 is SQVTM and CDR2 is ANQGSEA. CDR3 region: CSVKEQGRHYGYTF. The CDR3 DNA sequence: TGCAGCGTTAAAGAACAGGGGCGGCACTATGGCTACACCTTC.

A word on this clonotype: The CDR3 does not end in the conserved phenylalanine or tryptophan, so this is likely a read error. The DNA is omitted, as the CDR3 cannot be located on it reliably, and the CDR3 follows TCRdb's listing. This chain joins TRBV4-1 and TRBJ1-2. Per germline, CDR1 MGHRA and CDR2 YSYEKL. Inclusive of both ends, the CDR3 amounts to 14 amino acids. The CDR3 is CTSSQDRGGGGYTL.

This clonotype came up many times. The rearrangement uses TRBV12-3 or TRBV12-4 and TRBJ2-5, with D perhaps matching TRBD2 (5 bases). The CDR3 has 14 residues. V was clipped by 6 bases and J by 4 bases, with 15 bases between them. This chain's CDR3 is CASRSSGESETQYF. DNA for the CDR3: TGTGCCAGCAGAAGTAGTGGGGAGTCAGAGACCCAGTACTTC.

A word on this clonotype: A read error may explain this, as a much larger clone is one base away. This chain joins TRBV6-6 and TRBJ2-2, with a possible D match to TRBD2 (6 bases). This CDR3 has 11 amino acids. Germline CDR1 is MNHNY and CDR2 is SVGAGI (reference sequence). The DNA for the CDR3 is TGTGCCAGCAGTTACATCGGGGGGCTGTTTTTT. Translating it yields CASSYIGGLFF.

This clonotype came up a few times. V and J are TRBV11-3 and TRBJ1-1; D is unclear. The V and J ends lost 10 bases and 1 base respectively, with 13 bases between them. In germline, CDR1 is SGHNT, CDR2 YENEEA. The CDR3 spans 13 residues. CDR3 amino acids: CANNLNQNTEAFF. The CDR3 DNA sequence: TGTGCCAACAACTTAAATCAGAACACTGAAGCTTTCTTT. Variable domain in full (rest from reference TRBV11-3 and TRBJ1-1): EAGVVQSPRYKIIEKKQPVAFWCNPISGHNTLYWYLQNLGQGPELLIRYENEEAVDDSQLPKDRFSAERLKGVDSTLKIQPAELGDSAVYLCANNLNQNTEAFFGQGTRLTVV.

As to this clonotype: This may be a read error, as it is one base from a much larger clone. The chain combines TRBV29-1 with TRBJ2-7; D is uncertain. Germline CDR1 SQVTM, CDR2 ANQGSEA. The CDR3 sequence is 12 residues long. CDR3 region: CNVGEDSYEQYF. Written as DNA, the CDR3 is TGCAACGTTGGAGAGGATTCCTACGAGCAGTACTTC.

This clonotype has just a few counts. Being one base from a much bigger clone, this may be a read error. J is TRBJ2-7 and V is TRBV20-1; TRBD1 matches at 8 bases. The V and J ends lost 4 bases and 5 bases, in that order; junction bases with no gene match: 4. The CDR3 is 12 residues long. Germline assignment: CDR1 DFQATT and CDR2 SNEGSKA (reference sequence). The CDR3: CSAIGQGHEQYF. In DNA form, the CDR3 reads TGCAGTGCTATAGGACAGGGCCACGAGCAGTACTTC.

This clonotype was recorded many times. This chain joins TRBV5-6 and TRBJ1-6, with TRBD1 matching over 8 bases. The V gene's germline CDR1 is SGHDT and CDR2 YYEEEE. There are 16 residues in the CDR3. The ends lost 4 bases at V and 3 bases at J; junction bases unmatched: 6. CDR3 loop: CASSNDRGRYNSPLHF. DNA of the CDR3: TGTGCCAGCAGCAACGACAGGGGCCGCTATAATTCACCCCTCCACTTT.

As concerns this clonotype: A much larger clone lies one base from this, so it may be a read error. This chain connects TRBV11-3 to TRBJ2-3; D may be TRBD2 (6 bases). This CDR3 has 15 residues. The V gene lost 0 bases and the J gene lost 11 bases, with 18 bases spanning the gap. Germline CDR1 reads SGHNT; CDR2 reads YENEEA. CDR3 sequence: CASSLDTLRRTMQYF. CDR3 DNA: TGTGCCAGCAGCTTAGATACCCTGCGGCGGACTATGCAGTATTTT.

The V and J genes are TRBV5-1 and TRBJ1-6; D is unclear. Germline V CDR1 and CDR2: SGHRS, YFSETQ. There are 13 residues in the CDR3. The V gene lost 0 bases and the J gene lost 14 bases, with 12 bases spanning the gap. CDR3 bases: TGCGCCAGCAGCTTGGGGGAGAGATCATCCCTCCACTTT. Translating it yields CASSLGERSSLHF.

As to this clonotype: It is likely a read error, because the conserved phenylalanine at the end of the CDR3 is missing. The V and J genes are TRBV7-9 and TRBJ1-1, with D uncertain. The CDR3 has 11 amino acids. Germline assignment: CDR1 SEHNR and CDR2 FQNEAQ (reference sequence). V was clipped by 9 bases and J by 10 bases, with 15 bases between them. CDR3 in amino acids: CASSPGVGAFY. The CDR3 nucleotides read TGTGCCAGTAGCCCAGGCGTTGGAGCTTTCTAT.

This rearrangement joins TRBV7-3 to TRBJ2-3, with 12 nucleotides matching TRBD1. V was pared by 0 bases and J by 2 bases, with 3 bases of the junction left unmatched. Germline V gene sequence: CDR1 SGHTA, CDR2 FQGTGA. The CDR3 is 17 residues long. The CDR3 bases are TGTGCCAGCAGCTTAACCGGGACAGGGGGCAACACAGATACGCAGTATTTT. This translates into CASSLTGTGGNTDTQYF.

The gene calls are TRBV5-4 and TRBJ2-5; D may be TRBD1 or TRBD2 (5 bases each). The CDR3 contains 15 residues. V lost 3 bases and J 7 bases, leaving 19 bases between the germline ends. Germline V gene sequence: CDR1 SGHNT, CDR2 YYREEE (reference sequence). The CDR3, as DNA: TGTGCCAGCAGCTCTGCATCCGGGACGAAAGGGACCCAGTACTTC. Translated, it gives CASSSASGTKGTQYF.

This clonotype appeared a few times. This may come from a read error, since a much larger clone is one base off. The chain employs TRBV12-3 or TRBV12-4 and TRBJ1-2, with a weak D call TRBD1 (5 bases). The CDR3 sequence is 14 residues long. The V gene lost 2 bases and the J gene lost 7 bases, with 14 bases spanning the gap. The CDR3 here is CASSLSGGACGYTF. Written as DNA, the CDR3 is TGTGCCAGCAGTTTAAGTGGGGGAGCCTGTGGCTACACCTTC.

For this clonotype: One junction end disagrees with the germline gene, perhaps due to a read error. CDR3: CANSERGRAGHEQNF. The CDR3 DNA sequence: TGTGCCAACAGCGAAAGGGGGAGGGCTGGGCACGAGCAGAACTTC. The chain joins TRBV4-2 to TRBJ2-7; perhaps TRBD2 as D (7 bases). Germline lookup yields CDR1 LGHNA and CDR2 YNFKEQ. The CDR3 covers 15 residues.

In this sample, this clonotype turned up a few times. A read error may account for a junction end that differs from germline. The V and J genes are TRBV6-1 and TRBJ1-6; D may be TRBD1 (5 bases). CDR3 size: 16 residues. Germline V lookup: CDR1 MNHNS, CDR2 SASEGT. This CDR3 is CVSRPGDSSYNSPLHF. In DNA, the CDR3 is TGTGTCAGCAGACCTGGTGACAGCTCCTATAATTCACCCCTCCACTTT.

Points on this clonotype: Germline and junction disagree at one end, which may indicate a read error. The chain links TRBV5-1 to TRBJ1-1, with D unclear. Germline V gene data show CDR1 as SGHRS and CDR2 as YFSETQ. This CDR3 region has 15 residues. The CDR3: CASSLAGGLNTEAFF. CDR3 bases: TGCGCCAGCAGTTTGGCGGGAGGGCTGAACACTGAAGCTTTCTTT.